Shown below are 20 T cell receptor beta chains from a single sample sequenced in a study of blood T cell repertoires in COVID-19 (dated by TCRdb to about 2020). The library was produced with the immunoSEQ multiplex PCR assay. TCRdb holds this immuneACCESS table with in-frame rearrangements only. Some clones are missing; in checked studies, unresolved V genes explain under half, and the rest has no known cause. The sample has around 100,000 clones on record, 80% to 90% of them singletons. The top ten constitute roughly 2.6% of the sample. Sequencing was carried out using PBMCs or T cells enriched from blood (not recorded which). These TCRs come from a woman between 50 and 59 years old who had recovered from COVID-19.

The chain employs TRBV6-2 or TRBV6-3 and TRBJ2-2; 8 positions match TRBD2. The germline V gene has CDR1 MNHEY and CDR2 SVGEGT. CDR3 length equals 15 residues. J lost 6 bases, V lost 5 bases, and 8 bases had no gene match. The CDR3 DNA is TGTGCCAGCAGTCTGGGACTAGTGCGGCCCGGGGAGCTGTTTTTT. Its translation is CASSLGLVRPGELFF.

This clone was seen just once. V and J are TRBV19 and TRBJ2-1; the match to TRBD1 covers 7 bases. The CDR3 contains 15 residues. J gave up 4 bases and V 7 bases, and 10 bases lay outside the gene matches. From germline, CDR1 is LNHDA and CDR2 SQIVND (reference sequence). The CDR3 spells CASTLDRTLYNEQFF. The CDR3, as DNA: TGTGCCAGTACCCTGGACAGGACCCTTTACAATGAGCAGTTCTTC.

This rearrangement joins TRBV19 to TRBJ1-4; tentative D call: TRBD1 (6 bases). V was pared by 3 bases and J by 10 bases, with 12 bases between. CDR1 and CDR2 (germline): LNHDA, SQIVND (reference sequence). CDR3 size: 13 residues. The CDR3 region is CASSIAGEGKLFF. CDR3 bases: TGTGCCAGTAGTATCGCAGGGGAAGGAAAACTGTTTTTT.

CDR3 region: CASRADGETQYF. For the CDR3, the DNA is TGTGCCAGCAGAGCGGATGGGGAGACCCAGTACTTC. The chain has TRBV28 and TRBJ2-5; TRBD2 might be the D (5 bases). CDR3 length: 12 residues. Germline V gene sequence: CDR1 MDHEN, CDR2 SYDVKM. Trimming removed 6 bases from V and 5 bases from J, with 10 bases in between.

J is TRBJ2-1 and V is TRBV3-1 (or the pseudogene TRBV3-2), with 8 bases matching TRBD2. The length of the CDR3 is 17 residues. The junction had 11 bases not matched to a gene; V was cut back by 0 bases and J by 7 bases. From germline, CDR1 is LGHDT and CDR2 YNNKEL (reference sequence). CDR3 sequence: CASSQDRVSGIWNEQFF. DNA for the CDR3: TGTGCCAGCAGCCAAGATCGGGTTAGCGGGATCTGGAATGAGCAGTTCTTC.

The chain uses TRBV11-1 and TRBJ2-5, with D perhaps matching TRBD2 (6 bases). The ends were cut back, 1 base at V and 1 base at J, with 7 bases in the middle. The CDR3 extends over 14 amino acids. The germline V gene has CDR1 SGHAT and CDR2 FQDESV (reference sequence). For the CDR3, the DNA is TGTGCCAGCAGCTTAGTAGCGGTCCAAGAGACCCAGTACTTC. Protein: CASSLVAVQETQYF.

The rearrangement joins TRBV10-2 to TRBJ2-6; 9 nucleotides agree with TRBD1. The CDR3 loop spans 17 amino acids. V lost 5 bases and J lost 0; bases outside the gene matches: 5. Germline V CDR1 and CDR2: WSHSY, SAAADI. The CDR3 loop is CASSRTGGVSGANVLTF. CDR3 bases: TGCGCCAGCAGTAGAACAGGGGGCGTCTCTGGGGCCAACGTCCTGACTTTC.

The rearrangement uses TRBV7-3 and TRBJ2-1, with 11 positions matching TRBD2. Trimming removed 2 bases from V and 7 bases from J; junction bases left unmatched: 7. CDR1 is SGHTA and CDR2 is FQGTGA in the germline V gene. The CDR3 contains 16 residues. CDR3 amino acids: CASSLGLAGGSNEQFF. The DNA for the CDR3 is TGTGCCAGCAGCTTAGGGCTAGCGGGAGGTAGTAATGAGCAGTTCTTC.

This clone showed up just once. CDR3 in amino acids: CATSPHWGGGLYSYNEQFF. In nucleotides, the CDR3 is TGTGCCACCAGTCCTCATTGGGGCGGGGGCCTCTACAGCTACAATGAGCAGTTCTTC. V is TRBV24-1 and J is TRBJ2-1; D possibly corresponds to TRBD2 (7 bases). CDR1 is KGHDR and CDR2 is SFDVKD in the germline V gene. V lost 6 bases, J lost 3 bases, and 26 bases lay in between. The CDR3 runs 19 residues.

The V call is TRBV18, the J call TRBJ2-7, with 7 bases aligning to TRBD1. Germline V gene sequence: CDR1 KGHSH, CDR2 LQKENI. With V trimmed by 3 bases and J by 1 base, 3 bases remained unmatched. This CDR3 has 14 amino acids. CDR3 DNA sequence: TGTGCCAGCTCACCGTTGACAGGGTCCTACGAGCAGTACTTC. Protein: CASSPLTGSYEQYF.

The chain couples TRBV18 to TRBJ2-7; 8 bases are shared with TRBD2. The CDR3 is made up of 16 amino acids. Germline loops: CDR1 KGHSH, CDR2 LQKENI. The ends lost 4 bases at V and 7 bases at J; junction bases unmatched: 15. The CDR3 DNA follows: TGTGCCAGCTCACAATCAAGTCCGGGACTAGTACAGGAGCAGTACTTC. Protein: CASSQSSPGLVQEQYF.

J is TRBJ2-3 and V is TRBV21-1; the D call of TRBD2 is as the table states it, not checked on the DNA. TRBV21-1 represents a pseudogene. CDR3 length: 15 residues. The CDR3 DNA follows: TGTGCCAGCAGCAAAGAGCGACCACCACGAGATACGCAGTATTTT. It yields the protein CASSKERPPRDTQYF.

The chain combines TRBV28 with TRBJ2-7; TRBD1 aligns across 7 bases. V was clipped by 4 bases and J by 2 bases; unmatched bases: 5. The CDR3 runs to 14 residues. Germline V gene data show CDR1 as MDHEN and CDR2 as SYDVKM. The CDR3 spells CASSSQQGTYEQYF. The CDR3 nucleotides are TGTGCCAGCAGTTCCCAACAGGGGACCTACGAGCAGTACTTC. The complete variable domain, with remaining parts taken from reference TRBV28 and TRBJ2-7, reads DVKVTQSSRYLVKRTGEKVFLECVQDMDHENMFWYRQDPGLGLRLIYFSYDVKMKEKGDIPEGYSVSREKKERFSLILESASTNQTSMYLCASSSQQGTYEQYFGPGTRLTVT.

The chain is built from TRBV24-1 and TRBJ2-2, with 9 nucleotides matching TRBD1. This CDR3 region has 16 residues. Germline V gives CDR1 KGHDR, CDR2 SFDVKD. The V gene end was trimmed by 3 bases and the J gene end by 3 bases; junction bases not matched to a gene: 4. The CDR3 bases are TGTGCCACCAGTGATCCCGGACAGGGGTACACCGGGGAGCTGTTTTTT. The encoded protein is CATSDPGQGYTGELFF.

The V call is TRBV29-1, the J call TRBJ2-1; possible D gene TRBD2, 7 bases. Germline CDR1 is SQVTM and CDR2 is ANQGSEA. The germline V and J ends were trimmed by 3 bases and 7 bases, with 16 bases remaining between them. This CDR3 has 14 residues. CDR3 sequence reads: CSVDVRGRDNEQFF. For the CDR3, the DNA is TGCAGCGTTGATGTGCGGGGGCGCGATAATGAGCAGTTCTTC.

The CDR3 loop reads CAISGREYEKLFF. Written as DNA, the CDR3 is TGTGCCATTTCCGGGAGGGAATATGAAAAACTGTTTTTT. The rearrangement links TRBV10-3 to TRBJ1-4, with no clear D. V was trimmed by 9 bases and J by 6 bases, leaving 14 bases between them. Per the germline V gene, CDR1 is ENHRY and CDR2 is SYGVKD. The CDR3 runs 13 residues.

The V call is TRBV19, the J call TRBJ1-5; perhaps TRBD1 as D (6 bases). CDR1 and CDR2 (germline): LNHDA, SQIVND (reference sequence). The CDR3 consists of 14 residues. The germline V and J ends were trimmed by 6 bases and 7 bases, with 16 bases remaining between them. The CDR3 DNA follows: TGTGCCAGTAGCCCTACAGGGTTTCTACAGCCCCAGCATTTT. It codes for CASSPTGFLQPQHF.

This chain links TRBV7-9 with TRBJ2-3, with 10 bases identical to TRBD2. The CDR3 consists of 16 residues. CDR1 is SEHNR and CDR2 is FQNEAQ in the germline V gene (reference sequence). J lost 4 bases, V lost 5 bases, and 9 bases had no gene match. The CDR3 region has the DNA TGTGCCAGCAGCCGCGCAACTAGCGGGGCTTCAGATACGCAGTATTTT. It yields the protein CASSRATSGASDTQYF.

The rearrangement joins TRBV30 to TRBJ1-5; D gene ambiguous. Trimming stripped 4 bases from V and 1 base from J, with 8 bases between. The CDR3 is 13 residues long. Germline V lookup: CDR1 GTSNPN, CDR2 SVGIG (reference sequence). In DNA form, the CDR3 reads TGTGCCTGGAACGGGGTGAGCAATCAGCCCCAGCATTTT. Amino acids: CAWNGVSNQPQHF.

The CDR3 spells CASADRPEDTQYF. CDR3 nucleotide sequence: TGTGCCAGCGCCGACAGGCCGGAGGATACGCAGTATTTT. The chain employs TRBV6-5 and TRBJ2-3; D may be TRBD1 (6 bases). Germline loops: CDR1 MNHEY, CDR2 SVGAGI. V lost 8 bases to trimming and J lost 6 bases, with 15 bases between them. The CDR3 has 13 amino acids.